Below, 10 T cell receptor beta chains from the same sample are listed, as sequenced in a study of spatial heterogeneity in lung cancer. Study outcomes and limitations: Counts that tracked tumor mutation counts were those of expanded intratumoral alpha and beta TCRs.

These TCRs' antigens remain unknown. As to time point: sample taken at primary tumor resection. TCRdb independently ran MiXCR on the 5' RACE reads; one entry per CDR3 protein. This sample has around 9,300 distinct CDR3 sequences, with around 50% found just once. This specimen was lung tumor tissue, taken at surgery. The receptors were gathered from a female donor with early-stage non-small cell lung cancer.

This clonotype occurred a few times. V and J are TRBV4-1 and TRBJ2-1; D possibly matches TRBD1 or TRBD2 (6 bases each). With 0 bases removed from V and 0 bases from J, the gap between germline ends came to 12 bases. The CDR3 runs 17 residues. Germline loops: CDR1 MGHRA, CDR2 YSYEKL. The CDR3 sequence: CASSQDSGASSYNEQFF. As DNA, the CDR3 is TGCGCCAGCAGCCAAGACTCGGGGGCGAGCTCCTACAATGAGCAGTTCTTC.

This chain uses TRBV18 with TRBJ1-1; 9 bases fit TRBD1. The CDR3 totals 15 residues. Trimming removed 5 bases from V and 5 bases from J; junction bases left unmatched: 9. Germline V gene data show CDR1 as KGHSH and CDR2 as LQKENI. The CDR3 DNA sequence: TGTGCCAGCTCAAGCAGGGGACAGGGAGATACTGAAGCTTTCTTT. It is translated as CASSSRGQGDTEAFF.

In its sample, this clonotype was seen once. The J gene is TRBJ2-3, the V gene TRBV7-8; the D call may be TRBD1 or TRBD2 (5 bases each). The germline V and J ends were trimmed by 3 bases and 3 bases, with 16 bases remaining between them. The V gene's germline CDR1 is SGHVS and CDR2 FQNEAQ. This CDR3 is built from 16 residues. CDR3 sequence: CASSFRSRGVTDTQYF. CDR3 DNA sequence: TGTGCCAGCAGCTTTCGTAGTAGGGGAGTGACAGATACGCAGTATTTT.

The CDR3 DNA sequence: TGTGCCAGGCTCTCTCGGCAGGGCCTTCCCATCTACAATGAGCAGTTCTTC. Translation: CARLSRQGLPIYNEQFF. The rearrangement links TRBV5-3 to TRBJ2-1, with D perhaps TRBD1 (5 bases). TRBV5-3 is labeled an ORF, and its function is uncertain. The CDR3 spans 17 residues. V was trimmed by 8 bases and J by 3 bases, leaving 24 bases between them.

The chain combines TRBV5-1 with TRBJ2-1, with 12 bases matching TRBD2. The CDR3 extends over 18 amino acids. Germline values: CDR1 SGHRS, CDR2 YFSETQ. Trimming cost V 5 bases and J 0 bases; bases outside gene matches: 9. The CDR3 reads CASRGTSGGRSSYNEQFF. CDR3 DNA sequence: TGCGCCAGCAGGGGAACTAGCGGGGGGCGGAGCTCCTACAATGAGCAGTTCTTC.

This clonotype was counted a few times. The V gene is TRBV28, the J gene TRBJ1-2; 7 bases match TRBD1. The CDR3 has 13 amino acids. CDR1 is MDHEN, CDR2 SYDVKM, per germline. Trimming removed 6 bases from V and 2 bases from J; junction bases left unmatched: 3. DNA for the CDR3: TGTGCCAGCAGAGACAGGGCCAACTATGGCTACACCTTC. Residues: CASRDRANYGYTF.

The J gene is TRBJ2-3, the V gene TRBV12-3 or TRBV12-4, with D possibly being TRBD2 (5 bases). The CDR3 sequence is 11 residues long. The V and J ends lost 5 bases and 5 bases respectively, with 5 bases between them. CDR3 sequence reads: CASSRGDTQYF. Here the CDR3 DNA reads TGTGCCAGCAGTCGGGGAGATACGCAGTATTTT.

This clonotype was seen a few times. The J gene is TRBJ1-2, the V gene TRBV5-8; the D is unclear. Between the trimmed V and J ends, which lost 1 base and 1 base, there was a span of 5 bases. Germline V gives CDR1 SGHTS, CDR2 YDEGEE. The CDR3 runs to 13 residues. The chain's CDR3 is CASSLLNNYGYTF. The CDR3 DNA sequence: TGTGCCAGCAGCTTGCTAAATAACTATGGCTACACCTTC.

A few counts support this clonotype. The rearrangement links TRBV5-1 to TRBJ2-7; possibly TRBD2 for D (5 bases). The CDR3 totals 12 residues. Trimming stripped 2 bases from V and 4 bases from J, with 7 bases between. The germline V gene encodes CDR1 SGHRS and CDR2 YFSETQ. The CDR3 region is CASSLGGYEQYF. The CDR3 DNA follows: TGCGCCAGCAGCTTAGGAGGTTACGAGCAGTACTTC.

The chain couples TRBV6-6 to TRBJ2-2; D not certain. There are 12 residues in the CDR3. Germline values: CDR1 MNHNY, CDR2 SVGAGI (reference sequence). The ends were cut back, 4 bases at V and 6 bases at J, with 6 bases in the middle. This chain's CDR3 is CASSSKPGELFF. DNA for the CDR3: TGTGCCAGCAGTTCCAAGCCCGGGGAGCTGTTTTTT.